The 24 T cell receptor beta chains given below trace back to one sample, sequenced in a study of shared clonotypes between healthy human individuals (dated by TCRdb to the early 2020s). Libraries were prepared through the immunoSEQ multiplex PCR assay. TCRdb re-hosts the immuneACCESS table, in-frame sequences only. Its copies lack some clones; in the studies checked, an unresolved V gene accounts for under half of them, and the cause for the rest is not known. The table for this sample lists millions of clones; approximately 93% of them were counted only once. The top ten constitute roughly 0.36% of the sample. Specimen: naive CD4+ T cells from PBMCs. The label giving this sample's cell subset or site can be read as: CD45RA+ positively selected. These receptors were obtained from a man aged 18 to 30 in good health. Some clones in this sample may be carry-over from other donors' samples.

The J gene is TRBJ1-1, the V gene TRBV29-1; D is perhaps TRBD1 (6 bases). This CDR3 has 15 amino acids. Trimming removed 2 bases at V and 0 bases at J, with 13 bases between. The germline V gene encodes CDR1 SQVTM and CDR2 ANQGSEA. The CDR3 sequence: CSVERGTTLNTEAFF. In DNA, the CDR3 is TGCAGCGTTGAAAGAGGGACAACCTTGAACACTGAAGCTTTCTTT. The full variable domain, its missing parts supplied by reference TRBV29-1 and TRBJ1-1, is SAVISQKPSRDICQRGTSLTIQCQVDSQVTMMFWYRQQPGQSLTLIATANQGSEATYESGFVIDKFPISRPNLTFSTLTVSNMSPEDSSIYLCSVERGTTLNTEAFFGQGTRLTVV.

The chain uses TRBV5-4 and TRBJ2-1; 11 nucleotides line up with TRBD1. Germline V gene data show CDR1 as SGHNT and CDR2 as YYREEE (reference sequence). V was clipped by 2 bases and J by 10 bases; unmatched bases: 11. The CDR3 spans 16 residues. The CDR3 DNA reads TGTGCCAGCAGCTTTCCGGACAGGGGGCGCCTAAAGGAGCAGTTCTTC. Amino acid sequence: CASSFPDRGRLKEQFF.

This clone occurred once. The gene calls are TRBV6-6 and TRBJ1-5, with 7 nucleotides matching TRBD1. The CDR3 has 12 residues. Germline CDR1 and CDR2: MNHNY and SVGAGI (reference sequence). Trimming at V came to 10 bases and at J to 4 bases, leaving 4 bases not matched to a gene. CDR3 amino acids: CAIQGGNQPQHF. The CDR3, as DNA: TGTGCCATCCAGGGGGGAAATCAGCCCCAGCATTTT.

The J gene is TRBJ2-5, the V gene TRBV2, with 7 bases aligning to TRBD2. Germline CDR1 SNHLY, CDR2 FYNNEI. J was trimmed by 5 bases and V by 6 bases; bases with no gene match: 9. The CDR3 is 14 amino acids. CDR3 sequence reads: CASRGGESWETQYF. CDR3 bases: TGTGCCAGCAGGGGAGGGGAATCTTGGGAGACCCAGTACTTC.

The V and J genes are TRBV4-3 and TRBJ1-4; no reliable D call. CDR1 is LGHNA and CDR2 is YSLEER in the germline V gene. V was clipped by 3 bases and J by 0 bases, with 5 bases between them. The CDR3 loop spans 14 amino acids. CDR3 in DNA: TGCGCCAGCAGCCAGCTAGCAACTAATGAAAAACTGTTTTTT. Its protein is CASSQLATNEKLFF.

CDR3 amino acids: CASSHPAVSDPSYEQYF. In DNA form, the CDR3 reads TGCGCCAGCAGCCACCCAGCCGTTAGCGATCCCTCCTACGAGCAGTACTTC. V usage is TRBV4-1 and J usage is TRBJ2-7; TRBD2 is a possible D gene (5 bases). The V and J ends lost 3 bases and 0 bases respectively, with 18 bases between them. Germline values: CDR1 MGHRA, CDR2 YSYEKL. This CDR3 has 17 amino acids.

Details on this clone: This same CDR3 is encoded by further DNA sequences in the sample. The V and J genes are TRBV19 and TRBJ2-3; D is unresolved. Trimming stripped 3 bases from V and 3 bases from J, with 4 bases between. The CDR3 has 12 residues. In germline, CDR1 is LNHDA, CDR2 SQIVND (reference sequence). CDR3 residues: CASSMGTDTQYF. The CDR3 DNA sequence: TGTGCCAGTAGTATGGGAACAGATACGCAGTATTTT.

The V call is TRBV29-1, the J call TRBJ1-2; D perhaps matches TRBD1 (5 bases). Looked up from germline, CDR1 is SQVTM and CDR2 is ANQGSEA. The CDR3 consists of 13 residues. V lost 6 bases and J 3 bases, leaving 14 bases between the germline ends. The CDR3 protein is CSVQGGYDYGYTF. The CDR3 bases are TGCAGCGTGCAGGGTGGATACGACTATGGCTACACCTTC.

The genes are TRBV5-4 and TRBJ2-5; D possibly corresponds to TRBD2 (6 bases). The CDR3 sequence is 14 residues long. Per germline, CDR1 SGHNT and CDR2 YYREEE (reference sequence). Trimming cost V 4 bases and J 9 bases, with 19 bases left between them. The CDR3 region is CASSGLRDSGAQYF. CDR3 nucleotides: TGTGCCAGCAGCGGCCTCCGGGACTCCGGGGCCCAGTACTTC.

This chain connects TRBV6-1 to TRBJ1-2; D is ambiguous. The CDR3 length is 17 residues. Germline-derived CDR1 and CDR2 are MNHNS and SASEGT. V was shortened by 1 base and J by 3 bases, with 18 bases between the two germline ends. The CDR3 region has the DNA TGTGCCAGCAGTGAAGGAAGGTTCGGGGAGGTCTACTATGGCTACACCTTC. Residues: CASSEGRFGEVYYGYTF.

The chain combines TRBV14 with TRBJ1-1; D ambiguous. Germline V gives CDR1 SGHDN, CDR2 FVKESK. V dropped 4 bases and J dropped 2 bases, with 8 bases sitting between them. This CDR3 contains 13 residues. CDR3 in amino acids: CASSLEQNTEAFF. In DNA form, the CDR3 reads TGTGCCAGCAGCCTGGAGCAAAACACTGAAGCTTTCTTT.

For this clone: Additional DNA sequences in this sample encode the identical CDR3. V is TRBV7-9 and J is TRBJ2-2, with 8 bases lining up with TRBD2. Trimming cost V 1 base and J 5 bases; bases outside gene matches: 0. The CDR3 extends over 14 amino acids. Germline CDR1 and CDR2: SEHNR and FQNEAQ (reference sequence). DNA for the CDR3: TGTGCCAGCAGCTTAGGCGGGGGGACCGGGGAGCTGTTTTTT. This translates into CASSLGGGTGELFF.

This chain uses TRBV28 with TRBJ1-2, with D tentatively TRBD1 (6 bases). The germline V gene encodes CDR1 MDHEN and CDR2 SYDVKM. This CDR3 comprises 16 residues. V was cut by 1 base and J by 0 bases, with 12 bases left in between. CDR3 DNA: TGTGCCAGCAGTTTATCCGACAGGCCCCCTAACTATGGCTACACCTTC. It encodes CASSLSDRPPNYGYTF.

The rearrangement uses TRBV18 and TRBJ1-5; D gene unclear. Between the trimmed V and J ends, which lost 6 bases and 7 bases, there was a span of 13 bases. Germline CDR1 KGHSH, CDR2 LQKENI. The CDR3 covers 13 residues. In DNA form, the CDR3 reads TGTGCCAGCTCCACCGGGAGGGCGCAGCCCCAGCATTTT. It codes for CASSTGRAQPQHF.

This clone was observed a single time. This chain links TRBV5-4 with TRBJ1-2; TRBD1 agrees at 11 bases. CDR1 is SGHNT, CDR2 YYREEE, per germline (reference sequence). The trim removed 4 bases at V and 1 base at J, leaving 3 bases unmatched. This CDR3 has 15 amino acids. The CDR3 DNA sequence: TGTGCCAGCAGCCGGGGACAGGGGGGTAACTATGGCTACACCTTC. Translation gives CASSRGQGGNYGYTF.

The rearrangement uses TRBV27 and TRBJ2-7; 10 positions match TRBD1. Germline CDR1 and CDR2: MNHEY and SMNVEV (reference sequence). This CDR3 contains 16 residues. J gave up 5 bases and V 5 bases, and 12 bases lay outside the gene matches. The CDR3 DNA reads as TGTGCCAGCAGTCCTAGGACAGGGGGGCCCAGCAACGAGCAGTACTTC. Protein product: CASSPRTGGPSNEQYF.

On this clone itself: Distinct nucleotide sequences in the sample also encode this CDR3. The J gene is TRBJ2-2, the V gene TRBV30; D not resolved. CDR1 and CDR2 (germline): GTSNPN, SVGIG (reference sequence). The CDR3 consists of 11 residues. The V end was cut by 3 bases, the J end by 5 bases, with 4 bases between. In nucleotides, the CDR3 is TGTGCCTGGAGGAATACCGGGGAGCTGTTTTTT. Its protein product is CAWRNTGELFF.

The rearrangement links TRBV30 to TRBJ1-1; a possible D gene is TRBD1 (5 bases). Germline V CDR1 and CDR2: GTSNPN, SVGIG (reference sequence). The CDR3 extends over 15 amino acids. The V end was cut by 3 bases, the J end by 1 base, with 15 bases between. DNA for the CDR3: TGTGCCTGGAGGTCGTGGGGCAGGGCGAACACTGAAGCTTTCTTT. Its protein is CAWRSWGRANTEAFF. Drawing the rest from reference TRBV30 and TRBJ1-1, the complete variable domain is SQTIHQWPATLVQPVGSPLSLECTVEGTSNPNLYWYRQAAGRGLQLLFYSVGIGQISSEVPQNLSASRPQDRQFILSSKKLLLSDSGFYLCAWRSWGRANTEAFFGQGTRLTVV.

The chain has TRBV30 and TRBJ1-1; D is unclear. Trimming cost V 2 bases and J 0 bases, with 7 bases left between them. CDR3 length equals 13 residues. CDR1 GTSNPN and CDR2 SVGIG come from the germline V gene (reference sequence). The CDR3 nucleotides read TGTGCCTGGAGTCTAATCGTGAACACTGAAGCTTTCTTT. Its translation is CAWSLIVNTEAFF.

The J gene is TRBJ2-1, the V gene TRBV7-2, with D tentatively TRBD1 (6 bases). Trimming left V 6 bases short and J 0 bases short, with 15 bases between. CDR1 and CDR2 (germline): SGHTA, FQGNSA. This CDR3 comprises 16 residues. CDR3 DNA sequence: TGTGCCAGCAGGGGGAGAGGGACAATCTCCTACAATGAGCAGTTCTTC. Amino acid sequence: CASRGRGTISYNEQFF.

A few counts support this clone. Other nucleotide sequences from this sample produce the same CDR3. The chain carries TRBV9 and TRBJ2-7, with 9 bases identical to TRBD1. Germline trimming cut 0 bases from V and 1 base from J; bases unmatched to any gene: 2. The length of the CDR3 is 15 residues. The germline V gene encodes CDR1 SGDLS and CDR2 YYNGEE. The DNA of the CDR3 is TGTGCCAGCAGCGTAGGGGGGACAGGGTCCTACGAGCAGTACTTC. This translates into CASSVGGTGSYEQYF. Using reference TRBV9 and TRBJ2-7 for the parts outside the CDR3, the full variable domain is DSGVTQTPKHLITATGQRVTLRCSPRSGDLSVYWYQQSLDQGLQFLIQYYNGEERAKGNILERFSAQQFPDLHSELNLSSLELGDSALYFCASSVGGTGSYEQYFGPGTRLTVT.

The gene calls are TRBV7-9 and TRBJ2-3; TRBD2 matches at 7 bases. Germline assignment: CDR1 SEHNR and CDR2 FQNEAQ (reference sequence). V shed 3 bases and J 10 bases; nucleotides not matched to a gene: 13. CDR3 length: 15 amino acids. CDR3: CASSLSSGRGEPQYF. The CDR3 DNA reads TGTGCCAGCAGCTTGTCTAGCGGCCGAGGGGAGCCGCAGTATTTT.

This CDR3 reads CAWSSGYYSNQPQHF. The CDR3 region has the DNA TGTGCCTGGAGTTCAGGGTACTATAGCAATCAGCCCCAGCATTTT. The V call is TRBV30, the J call TRBJ1-5, with D perhaps TRBD1 (5 bases). V lost 2 bases, J lost 0 bases, and 11 bases lay in between. There are 15 residues in the CDR3. Germline V gene sequence: CDR1 GTSNPN, CDR2 SVGIG (reference sequence).

The chain joins TRBV2 to TRBJ2-5; perhaps TRBD2 as D (5 bases). The CDR3 sequence is 14 residues long. The germline V gene has CDR1 SNHLY and CDR2 FYNNEI. V was clipped by 7 bases and J by 5 bases, with 17 bases between them. The DNA for the CDR3 is TGTGCCAGCAACCTTGAGAGGGCCGGGGAGACCCAGTACTTC. Amino acids: CASNLERAGETQYF.